This TCR beta chain was identified in a study of blood T cells in healthy people across ages. Alongside a J-beta primer mix, a sample-barcoded 5' primer served in a second PCR lasting roughly 7 to 11 cycles. Through a template-switch adaptor with 12 random nucleotides, each cDNA molecule received a tag. TCRdb itself ran the 5' RACE reads through MiXCR, one entry per CDR3 protein. The profile shows roughly 800,000 distinct CDR3 sequences, roughly 24% of them singletons. Germline CDR1 is KGHDR and CDR2 is SFDVKD. CDR3 length equals 15 residues. Trimming removed 4 bases from V and 3 bases from J, with 12 bases in between. This sample was shared with a second study, whose subject was T cells of mothers and their children.

The specimen was blood. The chain couples TRBV24-1 to TRBJ1-5; D is perhaps TRBD1 (5 bases). This receptor was identified in a boy aged 10-17 years in good health. The CDR3 DNA reads TGTGCCACCAGTGAATCCAGGGAAGACAATCAGCCCCAGCATTTT. This gives the protein CATSESREDNQPQHF.